This T cell receptor (beta chain) was identified during a study of tumor and adjacent non-tumor tissue in lung cancer (dated by TCRdb to 2016 to 2019). In terms of the full investigation: The cohort included 12 adenocarcinoma, 2 squamous cell carcinoma and 1 small cell lung cancer patients. Ages among the approximately 15 patients ranged from roughly 31 to 80 years, there were approximately ten men and 5 women, and disease was at TNM stage I to III. Sequencing produced more than 100,000,000 productive TCRbeta reads in total, an average of about 4.17 million reads per sample. The study compared bulk TCRbeta repertoires from lung tumor tissue and matched distant non-tumor lung tissue of around 14 lung cancer patients. For each patient, one tumor sample and one normal lung sample were taken, giving around 31 paired specimens that underwent TCRbeta CDR3 sequencing.

RNA was isolated from bulk, unsorted tissue, and RNA quality was assessed with a NanoDrop ND-1000 and an Agilent 2100. Donors were newly diagnosed lung cancer patients admitted for thoracic surgery in China between August and November 2014, without prior chemotherapy. Patients who had received previous radiotherapy or chemotherapy, or who had another concurrent cancer, were excluded from the study. Pieces of surgical tissue measuring 1-2 cm3 were kept in RNAlater solution and held at -80 degrees C until needed. CDR1 is given as MGHRA and CDR2 as YSYEKL, both from the germline V gene. The CDR3 sequence holds 16 residues, the cysteine and phenylalanine included. The DNA shown is the 48-base CDR3, in frame from base 1. The junction carries 15 bases between V and J, which are trimmed by 1 base and 8 bases respectively. This clonotype was seen just once. Its cognate antigen has yet to be identified. No much larger clone exists at a distance of one base, and base qualities are not known. A lone read is weak support.

Libraries were built with multiplex PCR. The instrument was an Illumina HiSeq 2500. TCRbeta libraries were constructed through three rounds of nested PCR with primers (Table S4) according to protocols modified from ARM-PCR. PCR products of 200-500 bp were gel-excised and purified with the QIAquick gel extraction kit before sequencing. The authors' pipeline ran thus. Trimmomatic was used to clean the reads, FLASH merged the cleaned reads into complete CDR3 sequences, and MiTCR assigned the sequences to V(D)J germline segments. Clonal diversity was calculated as the inverse Simpson's index using VDJtools. A read counted as productive if the sequence was in-frame and lacked a premature stop codon. TCRdb's own reprocessing of the public reads used fastp at Q25 and MiXCR and kept productive beta chains. A single entry per CDR3 protein holds the most common genes and DNA from its merged rows. For this entry, the V and J calls and clone size follow TCRdb and not the study's own pipeline. The sample table shows approximately 86,000 distinct CDR3 sequences, and just under 75% are seen once. About a tenth of the sample belongs to the ten largest clones.

Paper-wide results and their limitations: Peripheral blood was not sequenced, so blood TCRbeta repertoires were not examined in the lung cancer patients of the study. Tumor tissue showed significantly higher TCR diversity (inverse Simpson) than normal lung tissue, at roughly 390 vs 170 (P = 0.0075, Mann-Whitney U test). Significantly higher TCR diversity was found in younger patients, and higher tumor TCR diversity was associated with shorter overall and disease-free survival. In normal lung, the top 100 clones accounted for a significantly larger cumulative share of the repertoire than in tumor tissue. Neither the sequencing platform nor unique molecular identifiers are named or mentioned anywhere in the methods. With only 15 patients in the cohort, the authors noted that larger samples and more detailed clinical data are needed.

The receptor was derived from a woman aged 35 to 49 with non-small cell lung cancer. The V and J segments used are TRBV4-1 and TRBJ1-6; the D gene lacks a confident call. Sequenced input: lung tumor tissue. The DNA is TGCGCCAGCAGCCAAGTAGGTCTAAGTGGTGATTCACCCCTCCACTTT. The encoded protein is CASSQVGLSGDSPLHF.